Shown below are 9 T cell receptor beta chains from a single sample sequenced in a study of T cell repertoires in cytomegalovirus infection. TCRdb used MiXCR to reprocess the reads, holding one entry per CDR3 protein. The repertoire holds hundreds of thousands of distinct CDR3 sequences, around 18% seen once, with approximately 8% in the top ten. The sequencing sample was made of PBMCs. These receptors were collected from a human donor in good health (CMV status not recorded). Some clones in this sample may be carry-over from other donors' samples.

CDR3 coding DNA: TGTGCCAGCAGTTACCCTACAGGGGCCCCTAACTATGGCTACACCTTC. Its translation: CASSYPTGAPNYGYTF. The genes are TRBV6-6 and TRBJ1-2; 7 bases fit TRBD1. Germline lookup yields CDR1 MNHNY and CDR2 SVGAGI (reference sequence). The junction had 6 bases not matched to a gene; V was cut back by 2 bases and J by 0 bases. The CDR3 extends over 16 amino acids.

The chain couples TRBV12-3 or TRBV12-4 to TRBJ2-7; perhaps D is TRBD1 or TRBD2 (5 bases each). Trimming pared 6 bases from V and 2 bases from J, leaving 14 bases between. The CDR3 has 14 amino acids. Written as DNA, the CDR3 is TGTGCCAGCAGACGCCGAGAGGGGACCTACGAGCAGTACTTC. Translating gives CASRRREGTYEQYF.

This clonotype showed up many times. This chain uses TRBV7-9 with TRBJ2-1; 8 bases fit TRBD2. Germline V gives CDR1 SEHNR, CDR2 FQNEAQ (reference sequence). Losses at the gene ends were 0 bases for V and 9 bases for J; bases not matched to a gene: 4. The CDR3 runs to 14 residues. The CDR3 DNA is TGTGCCAGCAGCTTAGCGCGGGCGGGAGGTGAGCAGTTCTTC. It is translated as CASSLARAGGEQFF.

The chain links TRBV27 to TRBJ1-5, with D tentatively TRBD1 (5 bases). V dropped 5 bases and J dropped 7 bases, with 12 bases sitting between them. The length of the CDR3 is 13 residues. Germline V gene data show CDR1 as MNHEY and CDR2 as SMNVEV (reference sequence). The CDR3 protein is CASSEGSGQPQHF. For the CDR3, the DNA is TGTGCCAGCAGTGAGGGGAGCGGACAGCCCCAGCATTTT.

This clonotype was recorded a few times. The rearrangement joins TRBV2 to TRBJ1-2; D not resolved. CDR3 length equals 12 residues. V was trimmed by 7 bases and J by 4 bases, leaving 10 bases between them. Germline loops: CDR1 SNHLY, CDR2 FYNNEI. The CDR3 DNA reads as TGTGCCAGCAATGGTAGGATCTATGGCTACACCTTC. Its translation: CASNGRIYGYTF.

This clonotype was found many times. The V gene is TRBV7-9, the J gene TRBJ1-6; D is unclear. Germline V gene data show CDR1 as SEHNR and CDR2 as FQNEAQ (reference sequence). This CDR3 is built from 13 residues. V lost 1 base to trimming and J lost 7 bases, with 5 bases between them. CDR3 amino acids: CASSLDINSPLHF. The CDR3 DNA reads as TGTGCCAGCAGCTTAGACATAAATTCACCCCTCCACTTT.

This clonotype occurred a few times. The chain uses TRBV24-1 and TRBJ1-5, with 7 nucleotides matching TRBD1. The CDR3 covers 14 residues. From germline, CDR1 is KGHDR and CDR2 SFDVKD. J gave up 5 bases and V 4 bases, and 4 bases lay outside the gene matches. CDR3 loop: CATSDSTGYQPQHF. Written as DNA, the CDR3 is TGTGCCACCAGTGACTCGACAGGGTATCAGCCCCAGCATTTT.

The table lists this clonotype with many counts. The J gene is TRBJ2-5, the V gene TRBV11-2; 11 bases line up with TRBD2. Germline values: CDR1 SGHAT, CDR2 FQNNGV. The CDR3 is made up of 19 amino acids. Trimming took 5 bases from V and 5 from J; bases not matched to a gene: 19. The CDR3 here is CASSLHRGLAGGRRETQYF. The CDR3 DNA follows: TGTGCCAGCAGCCTCCACCGGGGGTTAGCGGGAGGGCGAAGGGAGACCCAGTACTTC.

This clonotype was observed many times. An end of the junction does not agree with germline; a read error may underlie this. The chain uses TRBV7-9 and TRBJ2-3; the match to TRBD2 covers 9 bases. Germline lookup yields CDR1 SEHNR and CDR2 FQNEAQ (reference sequence). This CDR3 is built from 14 residues. The CDR3 DNA follows: TGTGCCAGCAGACAGACTAGCGGCACTGATACGCAGTATTTT. Protein product: CASRQTSGTDTQYF.